The clone carrying this TCR beta chain has just a few counts. Clones were sequenced by immunoSEQ multiplex PCR, and TCRdb holds only the in-frame ones, with some missing. The sample records some 77,000 clones, 90% to 95% being singletons. This entry is derived from a study of OX40 agonist ivuxolimab in advanced cancers. CDR1 is SGHNT, CDR2 YENEEA, per germline. V was pared by 1 base and J by 7 bases, with 10 bases between. This CDR3 has 14 residues. This chain joins TRBV11-3 and TRBJ2-2; TRBD1 might be the D (6 bases). Here the sequenced sample was CD4+ or CD8+ T cells sorted from blood, taken in a trial of the OX40 agonist ivuxolimab. The sequence was collected from an adult with an advanced solid tumor such as melanoma, head and neck, liver or kidney cancer. The CDR3 DNA reads as TGTGCCAGCAGCTTAGTACAGGGAAGCGGGGAGCTGTTTTTT. Protein: CASSLVQGSGELFF. Drawing the rest from reference TRBV11-3 and TRBJ2-2, the complete variable domain is EAGVVQSPRYKIIEKKQPVAFWCNPISGHNTLYWYLQNLGQGPELLIRYENEEAVDDSQLPKDRFSAERLKGVDSTLKIQPAELGDSAVYLCASSLVQGSGELFFGEGSRLTVL.